The next 17 T cell receptor beta chains were all read from a single sample in a study of CD8 T cells in Susac syndrome. Reverse transcription of roughly 0.5 to 1 ug RNA used random hexamers. One entry per CDR3 protein, called by TCRdb with MiXCR from the immunoSEQ multiplex PCR reads. The repertoire holds about 400,000 distinct CDR3 sequences, with 75% to 90% as singletons. The sequencing sample was made of CD8+ T cells from PBMCs. These TCRs come from a human donor with multiple sclerosis.

The chain uses TRBV27 and TRBJ2-1; 9 bases are a match to TRBD2. The J segment lost 3 bases and the V segment lost 5 bases, leaving 11 bases of the junction unmatched. In germline, CDR1 is MNHEY, CDR2 SMNVEV (reference sequence). The CDR3 is 17 amino acids. CDR3 bases: TGTGCCAGCAGTCCCGGGGCTAGCGGGAATCTCTACAATGAGCAGTTCTTC. Its translation is CASSPGASGNLYNEQFF.

The chain joins TRBV30 to TRBJ2-2, with D possibly TRBD1 on 6 matching bases. The CDR3 extends over 13 amino acids. V was cut by 1 base and J by 5 bases, with 8 bases left in between. CDR1 is GTSNPN, CDR2 SVGIG, per germline (reference sequence). CDR3: CAWSGGRTGELFF. The DNA for the CDR3 is TGTGCCTGGAGTGGGGGGCGGACCGGGGAGCTGTTTTTT.

The chain recombines TRBV7-9 with TRBJ2-5; D may correspond to TRBD1 or TRBD2 (6 bases each). The length of the CDR3 is 14 residues. Germline V gene sequence: CDR1 SEHNR, CDR2 FQNEAQ (reference sequence). Trimming took off 1 base at V and 4 bases at J, with 10 bases between the two ends. The CDR3 bases are TGTGCCAGCAGCTTAGAAGAGGGGGGAGAGACCCAGTACTTC. It encodes CASSLEEGGETQYF.

This clonotype was counted a single time. The chain combines TRBV6-2 or TRBV6-3 with TRBJ2-7; possibly TRBD2 for D (5 bases). Per the germline V gene, CDR1 is MNHEY and CDR2 is SVGEGT. CDR3 size: 15 residues. Trimming took off 6 bases at V and 4 bases at J, with 19 bases between the two ends. The CDR3 DNA is TGTGCCAGCAGCTCCCCCAGTTCTGCGGGTTACGAGCAGTACTTC. Translating gives CASSSPSSAGYEQYF.

The chain joins TRBV5-1 to TRBJ2-1, with a tentative D call TRBD2 (5 bases). The CDR3 is made up of 11 amino acids. The V gene lost 4 bases and the J gene lost 8 bases, with 7 bases spanning the gap. Germline CDR1 SGHRS, CDR2 YFSETQ. CDR3 bases: TGCGCCAGCAGCAAGGGAGATGAGCAGTTCTTC. This encodes CASSKGDEQFF.

This rearrangement joins TRBV6-6 to TRBJ1-1, with D possibly being TRBD1 (6 bases). The CDR3 contains 15 residues. Germline V gene sequence: CDR1 MNHNY, CDR2 SVGAGI (reference sequence). Trimming took 4 bases from V and 4 from J, leaving 16 bases between them. The CDR3 sequence is CASSSSTGLGTEAFF. The CDR3 DNA reads as TGTGCCAGCAGTTCTTCTACAGGGTTAGGCACTGAAGCTTTCTTT.

The V gene is TRBV18, the J gene TRBJ1-2; D gene ambiguous. The CDR3 consists of 15 residues. Germline CDR1 and CDR2: KGHSH and LQKENI. V was trimmed by 2 bases and J by 3 bases, leaving 13 bases between them. CDR3 sequence reads: CASSPVGRPDYGYTF. The CDR3, as DNA: TGTGCCAGCTCACCAGTCGGCAGACCGGACTATGGCTACACCTTC.

The V and J genes are TRBV19 and TRBJ2-7, with a weak D call TRBD1 (6 bases). The CDR3 contains 14 residues. Germline V gene data show CDR1 as LNHDA and CDR2 as SQIVND (reference sequence). V dropped 7 bases and J dropped 0 bases, with 13 bases sitting between them. CDR3 bases: TGTGCCAGTAAAATCCAGGGGAGCTCCTACGAGCAGTACTTC. Amino acid sequence: CASKIQGSSYEQYF. Using reference TRBV19 and TRBJ2-7 for the parts outside the CDR3, the full variable domain is DGGITQSPKYLFRKEGQNVTLSCEQNLNHDAMYWYRQDPGQGLRLIYYSQIVNDFQKGDIAEGYSVSREKKESFPLTVTSAQKNPTAFYLCASKIQGSSYEQYFGPGTRLTVT.

The rearrangement joins TRBV30 to TRBJ2-1; D uncertain. This CDR3 has 12 amino acids. Deletions cut 7 bases from V and 4 bases from J, with 11 bases between. Germline-derived CDR1 and CDR2 are GTSNPN and SVGIG (reference sequence). Here the CDR3 reads CAYADGYNEQFF. The DNA for the CDR3 is TGTGCCTACGCTGACGGATACAATGAGCAGTTCTTC.

The genes are TRBV28 and TRBJ2-3; TRBD1 aligns across 8 bases. This CDR3 is 14 amino acids long. Germline lookup yields CDR1 MDHEN and CDR2 SYDVKM. V lost 11 bases and J lost 3; bases outside the gene matches: 10. The CDR3 DNA follows: TGTGCCGCAAACCGGGACAGGATTACAGATACGCAGTATTTT. Translation gives CAANRDRITDTQYF.

The V and J genes are TRBV5-1 and TRBJ2-6, with D maybe TRBD1 (6 bases). The germline gives CDR1 SGHRS, CDR2 YFSETQ. The V end was cut by 2 bases, the J end by 0 bases, with 24 bases between. The CDR3 contains 21 residues. This CDR3 reads CASSFINLNTGTSSGANVLTF. CDR3 nucleotides: TGCGCCAGCAGCTTTATAAACCTGAACACCGGGACAAGCTCTGGGGCCAACGTCCTGACTTTC.

The CDR3 region is CASSLYYGIMNTEAFF. CDR3 DNA sequence: TGTGCCAGCAGCTTGTACTACGGTATCATGAACACTGAAGCTTTCTTT. The V call is TRBV5-6, the J call TRBJ1-1; no firm D call. Trimming took off 1 base at V and 0 bases at J, with 13 bases between the two ends. Per germline, CDR1 SGHDT and CDR2 YYEEEE. The CDR3 is made up of 16 amino acids.

This clonotype has a handful of counts. V is TRBV7-9 and J is TRBJ1-2; D ambiguous. V was cut by 2 bases and J by 6 bases, with 7 bases left in between. Germline V gene sequence: CDR1 SEHNR, CDR2 FQNEAQ (reference sequence). The CDR3 extends over 12 amino acids. CDR3 residues: CASSLFKDGYTF. CDR3 sequence (DNA): TGTGCCAGCAGCTTATTCAAGGATGGCTACACCTTC.

This CDR3 reads CASSALLWDASGYTF. For the CDR3, the DNA is TGTGCCAGCAGTGCATTACTATGGGACGCCAGTGGCTACACCTTC. The chain couples TRBV6-1 to TRBJ1-2, with D possibly TRBD1 on 5 matching bases. V shed 4 bases and J shed 7 bases, with 19 bases lying between them. The CDR3 totals 15 residues. In germline, CDR1 is MNHNS, CDR2 SASEGT.

This chain uses TRBV6-5 with TRBJ1-1; 7 bases match TRBD1. V lost 5 bases and J lost 4; bases outside the gene matches: 4. CDR3 length equals 13 residues. The germline V gene has CDR1 MNHEY and CDR2 SVGAGI. CDR3 nucleotide sequence: TGTGCCAGCAGTCGTGACAGGGTCACTGAAGCTTTCTTT. Protein sequence: CASSRDRVTEAFF.

This clonotype was observed a few times. The chain links TRBV2 to TRBJ2-7; possibly TRBD1 for D (6 bases). Trimming shortened V by 6 bases and J by 7 bases, and 22 bases separated the two germline ends. CDR1 is SNHLY and CDR2 is FYNNEI in the germline V gene. The CDR3 runs to 15 residues. Written as DNA, the CDR3 is TGTGCCAGCAGGGGCTTCGTGGGGGCGCAGCGTGAGCAGTACTTC. Protein sequence: CASRGFVGAQREQYF.

This clonotype was observed a few times. The chain combines TRBV27 with TRBJ2-1, with 11 bases fitting TRBD2. V gave up 5 bases and J gave up 4 bases; unmatched junction bases: 7. The CDR3 length is 16 residues. CDR1 and CDR2 (germline): MNHEY, SMNVEV (reference sequence). CDR3 sequence (DNA): TGTGCCAGCAGTCTAACTAGCGGGAGAGGGTACAATGAGCAGTTCTTC. Its translation: CASSLTSGRGYNEQFF.